This record looks at one TCR beta chain sequence and its context. The CDR3 spans 15 residues. Germline V gives CDR1 SGHRS, CDR2 YFSETQ. Trimming took 0 bases from V and 1 from J, leaving 7 bases between them. Repertoires were generated with immunoSEQ multiplex PCR, while TCRdb's copy carries only in-frame clones and drops some. Of 340,000 or so clones listed, about 86% are singletons. The data originate from a study of blood T cell repertoires in COVID-19. Study-wide background: The samples span acute and convalescent COVID-19 from the United States, Italy and Spain. From T cells, B-cell-depleted T cells, or PBMCs came the material, which was cDNA or gDNA.

Cohort placement rested on clinical history that participants reported themselves. Material: PBMCs or T cells enriched from blood (not recorded which). The chain joins TRBV5-1 to TRBJ2-2; the D gene is possibly TRBD1 (6 bases). This TCR was sampled from a woman in her thirties or forties with acute COVID-19. The CDR3 loop is CASSLARGNTGELFF. The CDR3, as DNA: TGCGCCAGCAGCTTGGCCAGGGGGAACACCGGGGAGCTGTTTTTT.